The 31 T cell receptor beta chains below were found in one sample sequenced in a study of blood T cell repertoires in COVID-19. Using immunoSEQ multiplex PCR, the repertoire was profiled, and TCRdb retains in-frame clones only, with some absent. The sample records about 360,000 clones, 87% being singletons. Material: PBMCs or T cells enriched from blood (not recorded which). The origin of the receptors is a man between 25 and 39 years old who had recovered from COVID-19.

In nucleotides, the CDR3 is TGTGCCAGCAGACTGACAGGGGGTCTCGGCACCGGGGAGCTGTTTTTT. It specifies CASRLTGGLGTGELFF. The gene calls are TRBV7-2 and TRBJ2-2; TRBD1 matches at 9 bases. With V trimmed by 6 bases and J by 4 bases, 9 bases remained unmatched. There are 16 residues in the CDR3. The germline V gene encodes CDR1 SGHTA and CDR2 FQGNSA.

The chain carries TRBV9 and TRBJ1-1, with TRBD1 matching 7 bases. V was clipped by 4 bases and J by 2 bases; unmatched bases: 8. Germline CDR1 SGDLS, CDR2 YYNGEE. The CDR3 extends over 15 amino acids. The CDR3 nucleotides are TGTGCCAGCAGCCACGGCCAGGGGGGTAACACTGAAGCTTTCTTT. Its protein is CASSHGQGGNTEAFF.

The rearrangement joins TRBV6-1 to TRBJ2-3; no definite D call. The CDR3 contains 13 residues. Trimming removed 1 base from V and 6 bases from J, with 8 bases in between. The V gene's germline CDR1 is MNHNS and CDR2 SASEGT. CDR3 region: CASSEGLADTQYF. DNA of the CDR3: TGTGCCAGCAGTGAAGGGTTAGCTGATACGCAGTATTTT.

J is TRBJ1-4 and V is TRBV4-3; TRBD1 aligns across 11 bases. CDR1 and CDR2 (germline): LGHNA, YSLEER. CDR3 length: 17 residues. V was pared by 2 bases and J by 2 bases, with 4 bases of the junction left unmatched. The CDR3 region has the DNA TGCGCCAGCAGCCAACGCGGACAGGGGGCGACTAATGAAAAACTGTTTTTT. This gives the protein CASSQRGQGATNEKLFF.

The chain has TRBV7-9 and TRBJ1-4, with 7 bases that match TRBD1. Germline V gene lookup returns CDR1 SEHNR and CDR2 FQNEAQ (reference sequence). The J segment lost 6 bases and the V segment lost 2 bases, leaving 3 bases of the junction unmatched. This CDR3 spans 14 amino acids. The chain's CDR3 is CASSLSQGYEKLFF. The CDR3 region has the DNA TGTGCCAGCAGCTTATCACAGGGGTATGAAAAACTGTTTTTT.

This chain uses TRBV19 with TRBJ1-5; TRBD1 aligns across 8 bases. Per germline, CDR1 LNHDA and CDR2 SQIVND (reference sequence). The CDR3 length is 13 residues. After removal of 6 bases from V and 7 bases from J, the junction contained 5 bases not matched to a gene. The CDR3: CASSRGLWQPQHF. Here the CDR3 DNA reads TGTGCCAGTAGCAGGGGGCTCTGGCAGCCCCAGCATTTT.

The V gene is TRBV29-1, the J gene TRBJ1-4, with TRBD1 matching over 10 bases. The CDR3 runs to 18 residues. The V segment lost 0 bases and the J segment 7 bases; nucleotides outside the gene matches: 14. CDR1 and CDR2 from the germline V gene are SQVTM and ANQGSEA. CDR3 protein: CSVEDRGELTGGSEKLFF. The CDR3, as DNA: TGCAGCGTTGAAGATAGGGGGGAGCTGACAGGGGGCAGTGAAAAACTGTTTTTT.

This chain joins TRBV19 and TRBJ1-5, with D possibly TRBD1 on 6 matching bases. Trimming left V 8 bases short and J 7 bases short, with 15 bases between. The V gene's germline CDR1 is LNHDA and CDR2 SQIVND (reference sequence). The CDR3 covers 13 residues. The CDR3 DNA sequence: TGTGCCAGTGGGGGGGCAGGGAACCAGCCCCAGCATTTT. Translation: CASGGAGNQPQHF.

The chain has TRBV5-1 and TRBJ2-7, with 8 positions matching TRBD2. Germline V CDR1 and CDR2: SGHRS, YFSETQ. The V segment lost 1 base and the J segment 2 bases; nucleotides outside the gene matches: 5. The CDR3 runs 15 residues. The DNA of the CDR3 is TGCGCCAGCAGCTTGCAGAGCGGGGGAGCCTACGAGCAGTACTTC. As protein: CASSLQSGGAYEQYF.

V usage is TRBV5-1 and J usage is TRBJ2-7, with a weak D call TRBD1 (5 bases). Trimming took off 0 bases at V and 2 bases at J, with 9 bases between the two ends. CDR1 is SGHRS and CDR2 is YFSETQ in the germline V gene. The CDR3 has 14 residues. CDR3 DNA: TGCGCCAGCAGCTTGGAAGGGGCCACCTACGAGCAGTACTTC. This sequence encodes CASSLEGATYEQYF.

This chain uses TRBV14 with TRBJ1-4; D gene ambiguous. The CDR3 runs to 13 residues. The ends were cut back, 3 bases at V and 6 bases at J, with 8 bases in the middle. Germline loops: CDR1 SGHDN, CDR2 FVKESK. CDR3 nucleotide sequence: TGTGCCAGCAGCCAGACACCCCATGAAAAACTGTTTTTT. It is translated as CASSQTPHEKLFF.

This clone was counted a few times. The CDR3, as DNA: TGTGCTAGTGGTTTGGTACAGGTGAGCACAGATACGCAGTATTTT. Encoded protein: CASGLVQVSTDTQYF. The rearrangement uses TRBV12-5 and TRBJ2-3; maybe TRBD1 (5 bases). V lost 0 bases and J lost 0, with 7 bases in between. CDR3 length: 15 amino acids. Germline CDR1 is LGHNT and CDR2 is FRNRAP.

CDR3 residues: CASRRSNQPQHF. The CDR3 nucleotides are TGTGCCAGCAGGCGGAGCAATCAGCCCCAGCATTTT. The V call is TRBV12-3 or TRBV12-4, the J call TRBJ1-5; D is undetermined. The CDR3 contains 12 residues. V was shortened by 6 bases and J by 1 base, with 4 bases between the two germline ends.

V usage is TRBV6-1 and J usage is TRBJ2-7; 7 bases align to TRBD1. The CDR3 loop spans 15 amino acids. Germline trimming cut 1 base from V and 3 bases from J; bases unmatched to any gene: 6. Germline V gene sequence: CDR1 MNHNS, CDR2 SASEGT. CDR3 nucleotides: TGTGCCAGCAGTGAAGGACCGGGACAGCACTACGAGCAGTACTTC. This gives the protein CASSEGPGQHYEQYF.

The chain carries TRBV12-3 or TRBV12-4 and TRBJ2-7; D may be TRBD1 (6 bases). This CDR3 contains 13 residues. The germline V and J ends were trimmed by 4 bases and 3 bases, with 10 bases remaining between them. The CDR3 sequence: CASSSGQNYEQYF. The CDR3, as DNA: TGTGCCAGCAGTTCAGGACAGAACTACGAGCAGTACTTC.

The chain combines TRBV10-3 with TRBJ1-1; tentative D call: TRBD1 (5 bases). The germline V gene has CDR1 ENHRY and CDR2 SYGVKD. The CDR3 spans 12 residues. V lost 6 bases and J lost 0, with 5 bases in between. The CDR3 reads CAIRDMNTEAFF. DNA for the CDR3: TGTGCCATCAGGGACATGAACACTGAAGCTTTCTTT.

This sequence joins TRBV7-8 and TRBJ2-7, with TRBD1 identical over 9 bases. After removal of 2 bases from V and 4 bases from J, the junction contained 3 bases not matched to a gene. The germline CDR1 and CDR2 sequences are SGHVS and FQNEAQ. CDR3 length: 14 amino acids. In DNA form, the CDR3 reads TGTGCCAGCAGCTTACGGGACAGGGTGTACGAGCAGTACTTC. This translates into CASSLRDRVYEQYF.

The rearrangement links TRBV7-9 to TRBJ2-5, with 7 bases matching TRBD2. V gave up 7 bases and J gave up 3 bases; unmatched junction bases: 8. Germline CDR1 and CDR2: SEHNR and FQNEAQ (reference sequence). The CDR3 totals 14 residues. CDR3: CASTLGGTKETQYF. The CDR3 DNA follows: TGTGCCAGCACTCTAGGAGGGACTAAAGAGACCCAGTACTTC.

The chain has TRBV7-9 and TRBJ1-1; D unresolved. From germline, CDR1 is SEHNR and CDR2 FQNEAQ (reference sequence). The CDR3 consists of 16 residues. V gave up 6 bases and J gave up 6 bases, with 23 bases separating them. This chain's CDR3 is CASRTIDEGSRAEAFF. DNA of the CDR3: TGTGCCAGCAGAACCATCGACGAGGGTTCAAGGGCTGAAGCTTTCTTT.

The rearrangement uses TRBV19 and TRBJ1-6; D unresolved. The CDR3 sequence is 16 residues long. The V gene's germline CDR1 is LNHDA and CDR2 SQIVND (reference sequence). V was clipped by 2 bases and J by 7 bases, with 15 bases between them. The CDR3 bases are TGTGCCAGTAGTATATTAAGGGCCGAGGGAAATTCACCCCTCCACTTT. Its translation: CASSILRAEGNSPLHF.

With regard to this clone: One junction end disagrees with the germline gene, perhaps due to a read error. The gene calls are TRBV7-7 and TRBJ2-5, with D maybe TRBD2 (5 bases). The CDR3 loop spans 13 amino acids. The germline CDR1 and CDR2 sequences are SSHAT and FNYEAQ (reference sequence). The CDR3 loop is CASSSWGEETQYF. DNA of the CDR3: TGTGCTAGCAGCTCTTGGGGAGAAGAGACCCAGTACTTC.

This clone was counted a few times. The chain joins TRBV11-3 to TRBJ1-5, with TRBD1 matching over 9 bases. The germline V gene encodes CDR1 SGHNT and CDR2 YENEEA. The junction had 11 bases not matched to a gene; V was cut back by 8 bases and J by 6 bases. CDR3 length equals 15 residues. CDR3 protein: CASEYGQGLSQPQHF. Written as DNA, the CDR3 is TGTGCCAGCGAGTACGGACAGGGGCTAAGTCAGCCCCAGCATTTT.

J is TRBJ1-2 and V is TRBV19; D is perhaps TRBD1 (6 bases). This CDR3 is built from 13 residues. Trimming pared 5 bases from V and 10 bases from J, leaving 17 bases between. From germline, CDR1 is LNHDA and CDR2 SQIVND (reference sequence). The CDR3 nucleotides are TGTGCCAGTAGTCCGGACAGTGCCATTTACTACACCTTC. It specifies CASSPDSAIYYTF.

V is TRBV7-2 and J is TRBJ1-5; D perhaps matches TRBD1 (6 bases). Germline lookup yields CDR1 SGHTA and CDR2 FQGNSA. V was clipped by 3 bases and J by 6 bases, with 9 bases between them. The CDR3 loop spans 13 amino acids. DNA for the CDR3: TGTGCCAGCAGCTTGAACAGGGTTCAGCCCCAGCATTTT. Its protein product is CASSLNRVQPQHF. The whole variable domain, filled in from reference TRBV7-2 and TRBJ1-5, reads GAGVSQSPSNKVTEKGKDVELRCDPISGHTALYWYRQSLGQGLEFLIYFQGNSAPDKSGLPSDRFSAERTGGSVSTLTIQRTQQEDSAVYLCASSLNRVQPQHFGDGTRLSIL.

A single count supports this clone. The gene calls are TRBV5-4 and TRBJ2-5; 7 nucleotides line up with TRBD1. Germline V lookup: CDR1 SGHNT, CDR2 YYREEE (reference sequence). V shed 6 bases and J 6 bases; nucleotides not matched to a gene: 5. The CDR3 has 12 amino acids. This CDR3 reads CASNGDSKTQYF. The CDR3 DNA sequence: TGTGCCAGCAATGGGGACAGTAAGACCCAGTACTTC.

The chain has TRBV5-6 and TRBJ1-1; 7 bases match TRBD1. V gave up 4 bases and J gave up 2 bases; unmatched junction bases: 11. The CDR3 covers 16 residues. Looked up from germline, CDR1 is SGHDT and CDR2 is YYEEEE. CDR3 region: CASSPYRQGFNTEAFF. CDR3 bases: TGTGCCAGCAGCCCCTATCGACAGGGATTCAACACTGAAGCTTTCTTT.

The V call is TRBV10-3, the J call TRBJ1-1, with 8 bases identical to TRBD1. The germline gives CDR1 ENHRY, CDR2 SYGVKD. This CDR3 spans 15 amino acids. The V segment lost 7 bases and the J segment 0 bases; nucleotides outside the gene matches: 7. In DNA form, the CDR3 reads TGTGCCATCAACAAGAGGGGACAGGTGAACACTGAAGCTTTCTTT. It specifies CAINKRGQVNTEAFF.

This clone was seen only once. The genes are TRBV5-6 and TRBJ1-1, with TRBD1 identical over 8 bases. The CDR3 runs to 16 residues. The V and J ends lost 4 bases and 5 bases, in that order; junction bases with no gene match: 13. The germline V gene has CDR1 SGHDT and CDR2 YYEEEE. The CDR3, as DNA: TGTGCCAGCAGCCGGGGTAATGACAGGGGTGGGACTGAAGCTTTCTTT. As protein: CASSRGNDRGGTEAFF. The whole variable domain, remainder taken from reference TRBV5-6 and TRBJ1-1, is DAGVTQSPTHLIKTRGQQVTLRCSPKSGHDTVSWYQQALGQGPQFIFQYYEEEERQRGNFPDRFSGHQFPNYSSELNVNALLLGDSALYLCASSRGNDRGGTEAFFGQGTRLTVV.

The rearrangement joins TRBV18 to TRBJ2-1; D not resolved. Germline V gene data show CDR1 as KGHSH and CDR2 as LQKENI. V was trimmed by 3 bases and J by 0 bases, leaving 9 bases between them. The CDR3 is 15 amino acids. CDR3 DNA sequence: TGTGCCAGCTCACCGCGTAGCAACTCCTACAATGAGCAGTTCTTC. Residues: CASSPRSNSYNEQFF.

The chain combines TRBV10-3 with TRBJ2-5, with 8 bases identical to TRBD2. V lost 5 bases to trimming and J lost 2 bases; unmatched junction nucleotides: 1. CDR1 and CDR2 (germline): ENHRY, SYGVKD. This CDR3 has 13 residues. The chain's CDR3 is CAISLAGQETQYF. For the CDR3, the DNA is TGTGCCATCAGTTTAGCGGGGCAAGAGACCCAGTACTTC.

This clone showed up just once. The chain carries TRBV7-2 and TRBJ2-1; maybe TRBD2 (5 bases). From germline, CDR1 is SGHTA and CDR2 FQGNSA. The CDR3 covers 15 residues. V was cut by 2 bases and J by 4 bases, with 12 bases left in between. CDR3 loop: CASSLSRGLYNEQFF. For the CDR3, the DNA is TGTGCCAGCAGCTTAAGTCGGGGTCTATACAATGAGCAGTTCTTC. The variable domain in full, completed from reference TRBV7-2 and TRBJ2-1, reads GAGVSQSPSNKVTEKGKDVELRCDPISGHTALYWYRQSLGQGLEFLIYFQGNSAPDKSGLPSDRFSAERTGGSVSTLTIQRTQQEDSAVYLCASSLSRGLYNEQFFGPGTRLTVL.